This T cell receptor beta chain comes out of a study of cytomegalovirus exposure and HLA in healthy donors. On the study more broadly: Approximately 180 million T cells yielded approximately 100 million unique TCR beta sequences, as an earlier analysis found.

Looked up from germline, CDR1 is SQVTM and CDR2 is ANQGSEA. V shed 3 bases and J 4 bases; nucleotides not matched to a gene: 1. The CDR3 extends over 12 amino acids. Points from the study as a whole: Sequencing depth across donors, presence/absence analyses assumed, was roughly uniform.

60 Vbeta and 13 Jbeta primers were used in PCR. Clones were read by immunoSEQ multiplex PCR, and TCRdb kept only the in-frame ones, dropping some. The sample totals about 170,000 clones. To note about this clone: Its antigen is not known.

The clonotype comes from an older woman in good health and CMV-seronegative. The chain links TRBV29-1 to TRBJ2-3; 7 positions match TRBD1. Sample: PBMCs. CDR3: CSVDQGADTQYF. In nucleotides, the CDR3 is TGCAGCGTTGATCAGGGGGCAGATACGCAGTATTTT.